The entry below gives a single TCR beta chain sequence along with its context. The V end was cut by 2 bases, the J end by 7 bases, with 9 bases between. The CDR3 length is 14 residues. CDR1 is MNHNS, CDR2 SASEGT, per germline. This entry is derived from a study of blood T cell repertoires in COVID-19. Measured with immunoSEQ multiplex PCR; TCRdb has only the in-frame clones, and not every one. The repertoire has over 95,000 clones, less than 90% of them found once; the top ten carry around 2%. This clonotype was sampled from a man aged 70 or older with active or convalescent COVID-19. The chain employs TRBV6-1 and TRBJ1-6; D unresolved. The material sequenced was peripheral blood. CDR3 residues: CASSEYFKNSPLHF. The CDR3 DNA reads TGTGCCAGCAGTGAATACTTTAAAAATTCACCCCTCCACTTT.